These 27 T cell receptor beta chains share one sample of origin, sequenced in a study of blood T cell repertoires in COVID-19. The method was immunoSEQ multiplex PCR; TCRdb's version includes in-frame clones alone and lacks a portion of them. The sample has under 30,000 clones; 75% to 90% are singletons. Input material: peripheral blood. The receptors shown here come from a man aged 80 or over with acute or convalescent COVID-19.

The chain carries TRBV19 and TRBJ1-5; D gene ambiguous. CDR3 size: 13 residues. In germline, CDR1 is LNHDA, CDR2 SQIVND (reference sequence). The ends were cut back, 4 bases at V and 0 bases at J, with 4 bases in the middle. Written as DNA, the CDR3 is TGTGCCAGTAGTAGAGGTAGCAATCAGCCCCAGCATTTT. This codes for CASSRGSNQPQHF.

The rearrangement links TRBV6-5 to TRBJ1-6, with 8 bases aligning to TRBD1. Germline CDR1 reads MNHEY; CDR2 reads SVGAGI. V lost 1 base, J lost 8 bases, and 7 bases stayed unmatched. CDR3 length: 16 residues. CDR3 region: CASSYLVRGHDSPLHF. The CDR3 DNA reads as TGTGCCAGCAGTTACTTGGTCAGGGGGCATGATTCACCCCTCCACTTT.

The chain is built from TRBV15 and TRBJ2-5, with 8 bases identical to TRBD2. The germline V gene has CDR1 LNHNV and CDR2 YYDKDF (reference sequence). CDR3 length equals 16 residues. J lost 5 bases, V lost 0 bases, and 8 bases had no gene match. CDR3 coding DNA: TGTGCCACCAGCAGAGAATCGTTCGGCGGGGGGGAGACCCAGTACTTC. This translates into CATSRESFGGGETQYF. Combining the CDR3 with reference TRBV15 and TRBJ2-5 gives the whole variable domain DAMVIQNPRYQVTQFGKPVTLSCSQTLNHNVMYWYQQKSSQAPKLLFHYYDKDFNNEADTPDNFQSRRPNTSFCFLDIRSPGLGDTAMYLCATSRESFGGGETQYFGPGTRLLVL.

V gene TRBV12-1 combines with J gene TRBJ2-1; the table calls TRBD2, which could not be checked here. TRBV12-1 is designated a pseudogene. This CDR3 spans 16 amino acids. CDR3 bases: TGTGCCAGCAGTGCCGTGCGGACTACGCCATACAATGAGCAGTTCTTC. It is translated as CASSAVRTTPYNEQFF.

The CDR3 nucleotides are TGTGCCAGCAGCTTACAGGGTAATCACTATGGCTACACCTTC. As protein: CASSLQGNHYGYTF. The gene calls are TRBV7-9 and TRBJ1-2; possibly TRBD1 for D (5 bases). This CDR3 spans 14 amino acids. Germline CDR1 SEHNR, CDR2 FQNEAQ (reference sequence). V lost 2 bases, J lost 3 bases, and 10 bases lay in between. Complete variable domain (other parts from reference TRBV7-9 and TRBJ1-2): DTGVSQNPRHKITKRGQNVTFRCDPISEHNRLYWYRQTLGQGPEFLTYFQNEAQLEKSRLLSDRFSAERPKGSFSTLEIQRTEQGDSAMYLCASSLQGNHYGYTFGSGTRLTVV.

V is TRBV5-6 and J is TRBJ2-7, with D possibly matching TRBD2 (5 bases). The CDR3 loop spans 11 amino acids. Germline-derived CDR1 and CDR2 are SGHDT and YYEEEE. The germline V and J ends were trimmed by 5 bases and 6 bases, with 9 bases remaining between them. The CDR3 protein is CASSSRGEQYF. Here the CDR3 DNA reads TGTGCCAGCAGTTCCCGGGGCGAGCAGTACTTC.

This chain links TRBV6-5 with TRBJ2-2; D is unclear. The V and J ends lost 6 bases and 1 base respectively, with 6 bases between them. This CDR3 is built from 13 residues. Germline CDR1 reads MNHEY; CDR2 reads SVGAGI. The CDR3 sequence: CASRQWNTGELFF. Here the CDR3 DNA reads TGTGCCAGCAGGCAGTGGAACACCGGGGAGCTGTTTTTT.

The V gene is TRBV10-3, the J gene TRBJ2-5, with D perhaps TRBD1 (6 bases). Germline assignment: CDR1 ENHRY and CDR2 SYGVKD. This CDR3 spans 13 amino acids. V gave up 10 bases and J gave up 5 bases, with 17 bases separating them. The CDR3 coding sequence is TGTGCCAGCTCCCTCAGGGGAGTCGAGACCCAGTACTTC. Protein: CASSLRGVETQYF.

This clone has just one count. The chain's CDR3 is CASSQDPLAGGTTNTGELFF. The CDR3, as DNA: TGTGCCAGCAGCCAAGATCCGCTAGCGGGGGGAACTACGAACACCGGGGAGCTGTTTTTT. The chain uses TRBV4-2 and TRBJ2-2, with 11 positions matching TRBD2. CDR3 length equals 20 residues. CDR1 is LGHNA, CDR2 YNFKEQ, per germline. Trimming took 0 bases from V and 0 from J; bases not matched to a gene: 9.

The chain recombines TRBV18 with TRBJ1-5; 7 bases fit TRBD1. The V segment lost 1 base and the J segment 0 bases; nucleotides outside the gene matches: 3. Germline V CDR1 and CDR2: KGHSH, LQKENI. This CDR3 region has 16 residues. In DNA form, the CDR3 reads TGTGCCAGCTCACCACAGGGGGCGAGTAGCAATCAGCCCCAGCATTTT. It codes for CASSPQGASSNQPQHF.

CDR3 in amino acids: CASRGDRYYGYTF. The CDR3 bases are TGTGCCAGCAGGGGGGACAGATACTATGGCTACACCTTC. The V call is TRBV6-5, the J call TRBJ1-2, with 7 bases aligning to TRBD1. The CDR3 contains 13 residues. Germline CDR1 is MNHEY and CDR2 is SVGAGI. Trimming cost V 6 bases and J 3 bases; bases outside gene matches: 4.

V gene TRBV11-2 combines with J gene TRBJ2-7, with TRBD2 matching 8 bases. Germline lookup yields CDR1 SGHAT and CDR2 FQNNGV. V was pared by 5 bases and J by 6 bases, with 6 bases of the junction left unmatched. This CDR3 contains 13 residues. The chain's CDR3 is CASSPRSGGEQYF. CDR3 coding DNA: TGTGCCAGCAGCCCTAGGAGCGGGGGCGAGCAGTACTTC.

The DNA of the CDR3 is TGTGCCAGCAGCTTGGCCCCAGGGAATGAGCAGTTCTTC. It yields the protein CASSLAPGNEQFF. The J gene is TRBJ2-1, the V gene TRBV5-6; perhaps TRBD1 as D (5 bases). Germline loops: CDR1 SGHDT, CDR2 YYEEEE. Trimming removed 0 bases at V and 7 bases at J, with 8 bases between. This CDR3 comprises 13 residues.

V and J are TRBV18 and TRBJ1-5, with D unresolved. The CDR3 loop spans 14 amino acids. The V gene lost 3 bases and the J gene lost 6 bases, with 12 bases spanning the gap. Germline V gives CDR1 KGHSH, CDR2 LQKENI. CDR3 amino acids: CASSPYKGSQPQHF. CDR3 nucleotide sequence: TGTGCCAGCTCACCTTACAAAGGGAGTCAGCCCCAGCATTTT. Looking up the rest from reference TRBV18 and TRBJ1-5 gives the full variable domain: NAGVMQNPRHLVRRRGQEARLRCSPMKGHSHVYWYRQLPEEGLKFMVYLQKENIIDESGMPKERFSAEFPKEGPSILRIQQVVRGDSAAYFCASSPYKGSQPQHFGDGTRLSIL.

V gene TRBV5-1 combines with J gene TRBJ2-3; perhaps TRBD2 as D (7 bases). Germline lookup yields CDR1 SGHRS and CDR2 YFSETQ. The V end lost 7 bases, the J end lost 2 bases, and 14 bases lay between the germline ends. CDR3 size: 14 residues. The CDR3 reads CASWRGGSTDTQYF. DNA of the CDR3: TGCGCCAGCTGGAGGGGGGGGTCCACAGATACGCAGTATTTT.

The V and J genes are TRBV12-3 or TRBV12-4 and TRBJ1-2, with D maybe TRBD1 (5 bases). This CDR3 is built from 13 residues. The germline V and J ends were trimmed by 7 bases and 5 bases, with 14 bases remaining between them. The CDR3 reads CASTLSGDYGYTF. CDR3 DNA: TGTGCCAGCACCCTATCGGGGGATTATGGCTACACCTTC.

The V call is TRBV4-1, the J call TRBJ2-1; 11 positions agree with TRBD2. CDR3 length: 15 residues. CDR1 MGHRA and CDR2 YSYEKL come from the germline V gene. Trimming at V came to 4 bases and at J to 10 bases, leaving 9 bases not matched to a gene. The CDR3 DNA is TGCGCCAGCAGCCGACTAGCGGGGACCCCAGGGGAGCAGTTCTTC. This encodes CASSRLAGTPGEQFF.

V is TRBV21-1 and J is TRBJ1-5; the table's TRBD1 call for D was not verified on the DNA. TRBV21-1 corresponds to a pseudogene. The length of the CDR3 is 14 residues. As DNA, the CDR3 is TGTGCCAGCAGCAAGTCAGGCAGTGATCAGCCCCAGCATTTT. This sequence encodes CASSKSGSDQPQHF.

V and J are TRBV11-2 and TRBJ1-5, with D hard to call. The CDR3 is 14 amino acids. V lost 5 bases, J lost 4 bases, and 12 bases lay in between. The germline gives CDR1 SGHAT, CDR2 FQNNGV. The CDR3 DNA reads TGTGCCAGCAGCATGGGCCCTTGGAATCAGCCCCAGCATTTT. Translating it yields CASSMGPWNQPQHF.

The chain couples TRBV7-8 to TRBJ1-2, with D perhaps matching TRBD1 (5 bases). Per germline, CDR1 SGHVS and CDR2 FQNEAQ. The CDR3 runs 20 residues. The V end lost 5 bases, the J end lost 2 bases, and 30 bases lay between the germline ends. The CDR3 DNA reads as TGTGCCAGCAGCCTGCCGGCCTCATCAGGGTTTCATAAGGAAAACTATGGCTACACCTTC. Protein: CASSLPASSGFHKENYGYTF.

J is TRBJ1-5 and V is TRBV29-1; D is possibly TRBD1 (6 bases). Trimming removed 4 bases at V and 2 bases at J, with 9 bases between. Per germline, CDR1 SQVTM and CDR2 ANQGSEA. This CDR3 is built from 13 residues. The CDR3 region has the DNA TGCAGCGTTGCGGACAGAGGCAATCAGCCCCAGCATTTT. Encoded protein: CSVADRGNQPQHF.

This clone turned up a few times. The chain joins TRBV7-2 to TRBJ1-6, with TRBD1 identical over 10 bases. Looked up from germline, CDR1 is SGHTA and CDR2 is FQGNSA. The CDR3 has 13 amino acids. After removal of 8 bases from V and 8 bases from J, the junction contained 3 bases not matched to a gene. The CDR3 coding sequence is TGTGCCAGCCGGGACAGGGGTTATTCACCCCTCCACTTT. Translation: CASRDRGYSPLHF.

The chain couples TRBV2 to TRBJ1-4; TRBD1 is a possible D gene (5 bases). This CDR3 has 17 amino acids. In germline, CDR1 is SNHLY, CDR2 FYNNEI. V was cut by 1 base and J by 2 bases, with 14 bases left in between. Here the CDR3 reads CASSEGVGGRTNEKLFF. Written as DNA, the CDR3 is TGTGCCAGCAGTGAAGGGGTCGGGGGAAGGACTAATGAAAAACTGTTTTTT.

The chain has TRBV5-3 and TRBJ1-3; possibly TRBD1 for D (5 bases). TRBV5-3 is flagged as an ORF with uncertain function. Between the trimmed V and J ends, which lost 7 bases and 0 bases, there was a span of 17 bases. The CDR3 loop spans 16 amino acids. The CDR3 spells CARGGGTASSGNTIYF. The DNA for the CDR3 is TGTGCCAGAGGTGGGGGGACGGCTAGCTCTGGAAACACCATATATTTT.

The rearrangement links TRBV30 to TRBJ2-1, with 8 bases aligning to TRBD1. CDR3 length: 17 residues. The junction had 11 bases not matched to a gene; V was cut back by 3 bases and J by 1 base. Germline V gene data show CDR1 as GTSNPN and CDR2 as SVGIG (reference sequence). CDR3 nucleotides: TGTGCCTGGAGATCGACCAGGGGGCTTTTGTCCTACAATGAGCAGTTCTTC. Its translation is CAWRSTRGLLSYNEQFF.

This clone was observed once. The V gene is TRBV28, the J gene TRBJ1-6; 7 nucleotides align to TRBD1. The trim removed 6 bases at V and 9 bases at J, leaving 5 bases unmatched. The CDR3 totals 13 residues. CDR1 is MDHEN and CDR2 is SYDVKM in the germline V gene. The CDR3 region has the DNA TGTGCCAGCAGGACAGGGTCCGCTTCACCCCTCCACTTT. It specifies CASRTGSASPLHF.

V gene TRBV27 combines with J gene TRBJ1-6; D is uncertain. The CDR3 is 11 residues long. Trimming cost V 6 bases and J 14 bases, with 11 bases left between them. Looked up from germline, CDR1 is MNHEY and CDR2 is SMNVEV (reference sequence). This CDR3 reads CASRSGEALHF. CDR3 coding DNA: TGTGCCAGCAGGTCCGGGGAAGCCCTCCACTTT.